A selection of T cell receptor beta chains follows, all from one sample in a study of shared clonotypes between healthy human individuals. The table came from immunoSEQ multiplex PCR; TCRdb's copy has only in-frame clones and leaves some out. Altogether some 900,000 clones are present, around 80% being singletons, with the ten largest covering over 1.3%. Sequencing used memory CD4+ T cells sorted from blood. These receptors originate from a man younger than 30 in good health. Both conserved end residues are part of each CDR3. The order of the fields is J gene, V gene, clone size, D gene, CDR3 protein, CDR3 DNA. A D gene is named only where the DNA matches it firmly. The size entry is marked missing in some rows and otherwise reads once, few, many or a size class.

j_call: TRBJ2-1
v_call: TRBV7-6
clone_size: .
d_call: TRBD2
cdr3_aa: CASSLAQSGGGNEQFF
cdr3_nt: TGTGCCAGCAGCTTAGCGCAGAGCGGGGGGGGTAATGAGCAGTTCTTC

j_call: TRBJ2-7
v_call: TRBV27
clone_size: .
d_call: TRBD1
cdr3_aa: CASSLGTGGAYEQYF
cdr3_nt: TGTGCCAGCAGTTTAGGGACAGGGGGCGCATACGAGCAGTACTTC

j_call: TRBJ1-5
v_call: TRBV15
clone_size: once
d_call: .
cdr3_aa: CATSREWGADVDQPQHF
cdr3_nt: TGTGCCACCAGCAGAGAGTGGGGGGCTGATGTGGATCAGCCCCAGCATTTT

j_call: TRBJ1-2
v_call: TRBV27
clone_size: once
d_call: TRBD1
cdr3_aa: CASSLRFAGGGSGYTF
cdr3_nt: TGTGCCAGCAGTTTAAGGTTCGCAGGGGGTGGAAGTGGCTACACCTTC

j_call: TRBJ1-5
v_call: TRBV11-2
clone_size: .
d_call: TRBD1
cdr3_aa: CASSLTGVSNQPQHF
cdr3_nt: TGTGCCAGCAGCCTAACAGGGGTTAGCAATCAGCCCCAGCATTTT

j_call: TRBJ2-3
v_call: TRBV11-2
clone_size: .
d_call: TRBD1
cdr3_aa: CASSSRQGAIDTQYF
cdr3_nt: TGTGCCAGCAGCTCGCGACAGGGGGCTATAGATACGCAGTATTTT

j_call: TRBJ2-1
v_call: TRBV18
clone_size: .
d_call: TRBD2
cdr3_aa: CASSPYGTISEQFF
cdr3_nt: TGTGCCAGCTCACCTTACGGGACTATCAGTGAGCAGTTCTTC

j_call: TRBJ1-4
v_call: TRBV30
clone_size: .
d_call: .
cdr3_aa: CAWSAGKLFF
cdr3_nt: TGTGCCTGGAGTGCCGGAAAACTGTTTTTT

j_call: TRBJ2-1
v_call: TRBV27
clone_size: .
d_call: .
cdr3_aa: CASLPGSSYNEQFF
cdr3_nt: TGTGCCAGCCTCCCGGGGAGCTCCTACAATGAGCAGTTCTTC

j_call: TRBJ1-6
v_call: TRBV4-1
clone_size: .
d_call: .
cdr3_aa: CASSQGTANNSPLHF
cdr3_nt: TGCGCCAGCAGCCAAGGGACAGCTAATAATTCACCCCTCCACTTT

j_call: TRBJ1-5
v_call: TRBV6-1
clone_size: .
d_call: .
cdr3_aa: CASSEGIGGNQPQHF
cdr3_nt: TGTGCCAGCAGTGAAGGGATTGGCGGGAATCAGCCCCAGCATTTT

j_call: TRBJ1-1
v_call: TRBV5-1
clone_size: .
d_call: .
cdr3_aa: CASSSSGVHTEAFF
cdr3_nt: TGCGCCAGCAGCTCATCAGGGGTTCACACTGAAGCTTTCTTT

j_call: TRBJ2-3
v_call: TRBV9
clone_size: .
d_call: .
cdr3_aa: CASSEGPLGVDTQYF
cdr3_nt: TGTGCCAGCAGCGAGGGACCTCTGGGCGTGGATACGCAGTATTTT

j_call: TRBJ2-1
v_call: TRBV2
clone_size: few
d_call: .
cdr3_aa: CASSWNNEQFF
cdr3_nt: TGTGCCAGCAGTTGGAACAATGAGCAGTTCTTC

j_call: TRBJ2-7
v_call: TRBV14
clone_size: .
d_call: .
cdr3_aa: CASSHGGEQYF
cdr3_nt: TGTGCCAGCAGCCACGGGGGCGAGCAGTACTTC

j_call: TRBJ1-5
v_call: TRBV19
clone_size: once
d_call: .
cdr3_aa: CASSIAGQTASQPQHF
cdr3_nt: TGTGCCAGTAGTATAGCTGGGCAGACGGCGAGCCAGCCCCAGCATTTT

j_call: TRBJ2-1
v_call: TRBV4-3
clone_size: few
d_call: .
cdr3_aa: CASSQEPGRSNEQFF
cdr3_nt: TGCGCCAGCAGCCAAGAACCCGGACGGAGCAATGAGCAGTTCTTC

j_call: TRBJ2-6
v_call: TRBV4-3
clone_size: .
d_call: TRBD1
cdr3_aa: CASSRAGGNAGANVLTF
cdr3_nt: TGCGCCAGCAGCCGAGCAGGGGGCAACGCTGGGGCCAACGTCCTGACTTTC

j_call: TRBJ2-3
v_call: TRBV19
clone_size: .
d_call: TRBD2
cdr3_aa: CASSPTVSGGAIGTDTQYF
cdr3_nt: TGTGCCAGTAGTCCAACGGTCAGCGGGGGGGCCATAGGCACAGATACGCAGTATTTT

j_call: TRBJ1-6
v_call: TRBV7-2
clone_size: .
d_call: .
cdr3_aa: CASSPLLVVGIGSPLHF
cdr3_nt: TGTGCCAGCAGCCCTCTATTGGTCGTGGGGATCGGTTCACCCCTCCACTTT

j_call: TRBJ1-1
v_call: TRBV6-4
clone_size: .
d_call: .
cdr3_aa: CASRRTMNTEAFF
cdr3_nt: TGTGCCAGCAGGCGGACAATGAACACTGAAGCTTTCTTT

j_call: TRBJ2-2
v_call: TRBV30
clone_size: .
d_call: .
cdr3_aa: CAWSVGYGETGELFF
cdr3_nt: TGTGCCTGGAGTGTAGGCTATGGTGAGACCGGGGAGCTGTTTTTT

j_call: TRBJ1-1
v_call: TRBV18
clone_size: .
d_call: .
cdr3_aa: CASSPRLGGVSAEAFF
cdr3_nt: TGTGCCAGCTCACCACGTTTAGGGGGAGTCTCGGCTGAAGCTTTCTTT

j_call: TRBJ1-1
v_call: TRBV4-1
clone_size: few
d_call: .
cdr3_aa: CASSQAGQPVGTFF
cdr3_nt: TGCGCCAGCAGCCAAGCTGGACAGCCAGTGGGAACTTTCTTT

j_call: TRBJ1-5
v_call: TRBV11-3
clone_size: few
d_call: .
cdr3_aa: CASRNQPQHF
cdr3_nt: TGTGCCAGCAGGAATCAGCCCCAGCATTTT

j_call: TRBJ2-7
v_call: TRBV7-2
clone_size: .
d_call: .
cdr3_aa: CASSRGPGAQNEQYF
cdr3_nt: TGTGCCAGCAGCAGAGGACCGGGGGCGCAGAACGAGCAGTACTTC

j_call: TRBJ2-3
v_call: TRBV9
clone_size: .
d_call: .
cdr3_aa: CASSVIRTGIPDTQYF
cdr3_nt: TGTGCCAGCAGCGTTATCCGTACCGGAATCCCAGATACGCAGTATTTT

j_call: TRBJ2-7
v_call: TRBV6-1
clone_size: once
d_call: TRBD2
cdr3_aa: CASSLGTSGPYEQYF
cdr3_nt: TGTGCCAGCAGTCTCGGGACTAGCGGGCCCTACGAGCAGTACTTC

j_call: TRBJ2-7
v_call: TRBV18
clone_size: .
d_call: .
cdr3_aa: CASSPPQGFSYEQYF
cdr3_nt: TGTGCCAGCTCACCACCCCAGGGATTCTCCTACGAGCAGTACTTC

j_call: TRBJ2-1
v_call: TRBV18
clone_size: .
d_call: .
cdr3_aa: CASSPLGSNEQFF
cdr3_nt: TGTGCCAGCTCACCACTAGGGTCCAATGAGCAGTTCTTC

j_call: TRBJ2-2
v_call: TRBV11-2
clone_size: .
d_call: .
cdr3_aa: CASSLTDSYTGELFF
cdr3_nt: TGTGCCAGCAGCTTGACCGACAGCTACACCGGGGAGCTGTTTTTT

j_call: TRBJ1-2
v_call: TRBV10-2
clone_size: .
d_call: .
cdr3_aa: CASRRGSGYGYTF
cdr3_nt: TGCGCCAGCAGGAGAGGGTCAGGCTATGGCTACACCTTC

j_call: TRBJ1-5
v_call: TRBV28
clone_size: .
d_call: .
cdr3_aa: CASSPSNNQPQHF
cdr3_nt: TGTGCCAGCAGTCCCTCAAACAATCAGCCCCAGCATTTT

j_call: TRBJ2-2
v_call: TRBV2
clone_size: .
d_call: .
cdr3_aa: CASSGKGNTGELFF
cdr3_nt: TGTGCCAGCAGTGGGAAAGGGAACACCGGGGAGCTGTTTTTT

j_call: TRBJ1-2
v_call: TRBV6-5
clone_size: .
d_call: .
cdr3_aa: CASLPRPGINGYTF
cdr3_nt: TGTGCCAGCCTCCCCCGCCCGGGAATTAATGGCTACACCTTC

j_call: TRBJ1-2
v_call: TRBV6-1
clone_size: .
d_call: .
cdr3_aa: CASSESAAVRIYGYTF
cdr3_nt: TGTGCCAGCAGTGAATCAGCAGCGGTGCGGATCTATGGCTACACCTTC

j_call: TRBJ2-1
v_call: TRBV2
clone_size: .
d_call: TRBD1
cdr3_aa: CASSADRGQFF
cdr3_nt: TGTGCCAGCAGTGCCGACAGGGGGCAGTTCTTC

j_call: TRBJ1-5
v_call: TRBV28
clone_size: .
d_call: .
cdr3_aa: CASSHTSGTPKGNQPQHF
cdr3_nt: TGTGCCAGCAGCCACACCTCCGGGACACCTAAAGGGAATCAGCCCCAGCATTTT

j_call: TRBJ1-2
v_call: TRBV29-1
clone_size: .
d_call: .
cdr3_aa: CSVESFSFGTGDNYGYTF
cdr3_nt: TGCAGCGTTGAATCATTTAGTTTCGGGACGGGAGATAACTATGGCTACACCTTC

j_call: TRBJ1-1
v_call: TRBV11-2
clone_size: once
d_call: TRBD1
cdr3_aa: CASRLQGGNTEAFF
cdr3_nt: TGTGCCAGCCGCCTACAGGGGGGTAACACTGAAGCTTTCTTT

j_call: TRBJ2-7
v_call: TRBV7-2
clone_size: .
d_call: .
cdr3_aa: CASSAGPGHTKYEQYF
cdr3_nt: TGTGCCAGCAGCGCGGGACCGGGACACACAAAATACGAGCAGTACTTC